The rows below give T cell receptor beta chains drawn from one sample of a study of OX40 agonist ivuxolimab in advanced cancers. Data came from immunoSEQ multiplex PCR; TCRdb stores just in-frame clones and leaves some out. The data show about 84,000 clones, more than 80% seen once. Here the sequenced sample was CD4+ or CD8+ T cells sorted from blood, taken in a trial of the OX40 agonist ivuxolimab. The receptor set was obtained from an adult with an advanced solid tumor such as melanoma, head and neck, liver or kidney cancer. CDR3s include the opening cysteine and the closing phenylalanine or tryptophan. D genes are given only for firm matches. Size is stated for part of the rows, as once, few or many counts, or as a class when the clone is expanded.

clone size: -
CDR3 length: 14
D gene: TRBD1
J gene: TRBJ1-2
V gene: TRBV28
CDR3 DNA: TGTGCCAGCACGATTACACAGGGGGCCGATGGCTACACCTTC
CDR3 protein: CASTITQGADGYTF

clone size: -
CDR3 length: 13
D gene: -
J gene: TRBJ2-5
V gene: TRBV11-3
CDR3 DNA: TGTGCCAGCAGCTTGGGGTCCCAAGAGACCCAGTACTTC
CDR3 protein: CASSLGSQETQYF

clone size: -
CDR3 length: 15
D gene: -
J gene: TRBJ2-7
V gene: TRBV2
CDR3 DNA: TGTGCCAGCATCTTGGACGGAAGTACCTCCTACGAGCAGTACTTC
CDR3 protein: CASILDGSTSYEQYF

clone size: once
CDR3 length: 14
D gene: -
J gene: TRBJ2-7
V gene: TRBV6-6
CDR3 DNA: TGTGCCAGCAGTTACCCGTTGACAACCTACGAGCAGTACTTC
CDR3 protein: CASSYPLTTYEQYF

clone size: -
CDR3 length: 16
D gene: -
J gene: TRBJ1-4
V gene: TRBV4-3
CDR3 DNA: TGCGCCAGCAGCGAACAATTATTCTTAGGTAATGAAAAACTGTTTTTT
CDR3 protein: CASSEQLFLGNEKLFF

clone size: few
CDR3 length: 13
D gene: -
J gene: TRBJ1-6
V gene: TRBV9
CDR3 DNA: TGTGCCAGCAGCGTAGAGCCCCTATCACCCCTCCACTTT
CDR3 protein: CASSVEPLSPLHF

clone size: -
CDR3 length: 13
D gene: -
J gene: TRBJ1-1
V gene: TRBV5-1
CDR3 DNA: TGCGCCAGCAGCCCCGGGGAGAACACTGAAGCTTTCTTT
CDR3 protein: CASSPGENTEAFF

clone size: -
CDR3 length: 14
D gene: -
J gene: TRBJ2-3
V gene: TRBV2
CDR3 DNA: TGTGCCAGCAGGCCGGGACCAAACACAGATACGCAGTATTTT
CDR3 protein: CASRPGPNTDTQYF

clone size: -
CDR3 length: 18
D gene: TRBD2
J gene: TRBJ2-3
V gene: TRBV19
CDR3 DNA: TGTGCCAGTAGTACCCGGGGTTGGGTAGCGGGGAACACAGATACGCAGTATTTT
CDR3 protein: CASSTRGWVAGNTDTQYF

clone size: -
CDR3 length: 16
D gene: TRBD1
J gene: TRBJ1-4
V gene: TRBV7-8
CDR3 DNA: TGTGCCAGCAGCGGACCCAGACAGGGAACGGGTGAAAAACTGTTTTTT
CDR3 protein: CASSGPRQGTGEKLFF

clone size: -
CDR3 length: 18
D gene: -
J gene: TRBJ1-2
V gene: TRBV28
CDR3 DNA: TGTGCCAGCAGTTTGTTTTGGCAAACTCAGCGGGGTAACTATGGCTACACCTTC
CDR3 protein: CASSLFWQTQRGNYGYTF

clone size: -
CDR3 length: 14
D gene: -
J gene: TRBJ2-3
V gene: TRBV19
CDR3 DNA: TGTGCCAGCCACAGCAGGGCCAGCACAGATACGCAGTATTTT
CDR3 protein: CASHSRASTDTQYF

clone size: -
CDR3 length: 13
D gene: -
J gene: TRBJ1-1
V gene: TRBV6-1
CDR3 DNA: TGTGCCAGCAGAATGGGACTGAACACTGAAGCTTTCTTT
CDR3 protein: CASRMGLNTEAFF

clone size: few
CDR3 length: 14
D gene: -
J gene: TRBJ1-2
V gene: TRBV7-8
CDR3 DNA: TGTGCCAGCAGCCGAACCGGGACGGACTATGGCTACACCTTC
CDR3 protein: CASSRTGTDYGYTF

clone size: few
CDR3 length: 12
D gene: -
J gene: TRBJ2-5
V gene: TRBV5-4
CDR3 DNA: TGTGCCACCCTTGGGGGGAGCGAGACCCAGTACTTC
CDR3 protein: CATLGGSETQYF

clone size: once
CDR3 length: 15
D gene: TRBD2
J gene: TRBJ2-6
V gene: TRBV18
CDR3 DNA: TGTGCCAGCTCACTGGGAGGGTCTGGGGCCAACGTCCTGACTTTC
CDR3 protein: CASSLGGSGANVLTF

clone size: -
CDR3 length: 17
D gene: -
J gene: TRBJ1-1
V gene: TRBV7-9
CDR3 DNA: TGTGCCAGCAGCTTAGGGCAGCGGCAGCTCATGAACACTGAAGCTTTCTTT
CDR3 protein: CASSLGQRQLMNTEAFF

clone size: -
CDR3 length: 14
D gene: -
J gene: TRBJ1-1
V gene: TRBV6-6
CDR3 DNA: TGTGCCAGCAGTTACGAGTATGCGAACACTGAAGCTTTCTTT
CDR3 protein: CASSYEYANTEAFF

clone size: -
CDR3 length: 15
D gene: -
J gene: TRBJ2-2
V gene: TRBV2
CDR3 DNA: TGTGCCAGCAAGAGGGGTCTGGGATTGACCGGGGAGCTGTTTTTT
CDR3 protein: CASKRGLGLTGELFF

clone size: -
CDR3 length: 14
D gene: -
J gene: TRBJ1-4
V gene: TRBV5-6
CDR3 DNA: TGTGCCAGCAGCGTGGGGGGGGCGAGTGAAAAACTGTTTTTT
CDR3 protein: CASSVGGASEKLFF

clone size: -
CDR3 length: 14
D gene: -
J gene: TRBJ2-7
V gene: TRBV28
CDR3 DNA: TGTGCCAGCAAAGGCCCACTTCGAACCTACGAGCAGTACTTC
CDR3 protein: CASKGPLRTYEQYF

clone size: -
CDR3 length: 14
D gene: TRBD1
J gene: TRBJ2-1
V gene: TRBV27
CDR3 DNA: TGTGCCAGCAGTCTGAACAGGGGGGATGGCGAGCAGTTCTTC
CDR3 protein: CASSLNRGDGEQFF

clone size: -
CDR3 length: 16
D gene: -
J gene: TRBJ2-3
V gene: TRBV7-9
CDR3 DNA: TGTGCCAGCAGCTTAGTATATCCCCCTCACACAGATACGCAGTATTTT
CDR3 protein: CASSLVYPPHTDTQYF

clone size: few
CDR3 length: 16
D gene: TRBD2
J gene: TRBJ2-7
V gene: TRBV4-3
CDR3 DNA: TGCGCCAGCAGCCACCTACTAGCGGGAGGTGGCAACGAGCAGTACTTC
CDR3 protein: CASSHLLAGGGNEQYF

clone size: -
CDR3 length: 16
D gene: TRBD2
J gene: TRBJ2-7
V gene: TRBV27
CDR3 DNA: TGTGCCAGCAGTTCCCGACTAGCGGGCCCATCCTACGAGCAGTACTTC
CDR3 protein: CASSSRLAGPSYEQYF

clone size: -
CDR3 length: 13
D gene: TRBD1
J gene: TRBJ1-2
V gene: TRBV5-1
CDR3 DNA: TGCGCCAGCAGCTTTGAGGGACAGGGGTTCCACACCTTC
CDR3 protein: CASSFEGQGFHTF

clone size: -
CDR3 length: 15
D gene: TRBD1
J gene: TRBJ1-4
V gene: TRBV7-8
CDR3 DNA: TGTGCCAGCAGCACCCGGACAGGGGTAGTTGAAAAACTGTTTTTT
CDR3 protein: CASSTRTGVVEKLFF

clone size: -
CDR3 length: 13
D gene: TRBD1
J gene: TRBJ1-2
V gene: TRBV19
CDR3 DNA: TGTGCCAGTAGTATAGGGACAGGCTATGGCTACACCTTC
CDR3 protein: CASSIGTGYGYTF